This entry lists 20 T cell receptor beta chains sequenced from one sample in a study of T cells in tumors after PD-1 blockade. Measured with immunoSEQ multiplex PCR; TCRdb has only the in-frame clones, and not every one. The sample holds around 60,000 clones, roughly 75% seen once. Sample: PBMCs, taken before anti-PD-1 treatment. The source is a human donor with basal cell carcinoma.

The V and J genes are TRBV27 and TRBJ1-1; 8 bases are shared with TRBD1. The CDR3 sequence is 13 residues long. The germline gives CDR1 MNHEY, CDR2 SMNVEV (reference sequence). The V gene end was trimmed by 5 bases and the J gene end by 6 bases; junction bases not matched to a gene: 5. The CDR3 sequence is CASSNSGGPEAFF. In nucleotides, the CDR3 is TGTGCCAGCAGTAACTCAGGGGGCCCTGAAGCTTTCTTT.

The chain has TRBV7-9 and TRBJ1-2; D may be TRBD1 (5 bases). CDR3 size: 15 residues. In germline, CDR1 is SEHNR, CDR2 FQNEAQ (reference sequence). The V end lost 7 bases, the J end lost 4 bases, and 19 bases lay between the germline ends. CDR3: CASTSAGGRGYGYTF. The DNA of the CDR3 is TGTGCCAGCACCTCCGCCGGGGGTCGGGGCTATGGCTACACCTTC.

This chain uses TRBV7-8 with TRBJ1-5; 8 nucleotides match TRBD1. The CDR3 spans 15 residues. Germline V CDR1 and CDR2: SGHVS, FQNEAQ. The V gene end was trimmed by 5 bases and the J gene end by 1 base; junction bases not matched to a gene: 4. The CDR3, as DNA: TGTGCCAGCAGCACTGGACAGGGAAGCAATCAGCCCCAGCATTTT. Translating it yields CASSTGQGSNQPQHF.

The chain employs TRBV2 and TRBJ1-6; weak D call: TRBD1 (5 bases). The V end was cut by 2 bases, the J end by 13 bases, with 12 bases between. The germline CDR1 and CDR2 sequences are SNHLY and FYNNEI. This CDR3 spans 13 amino acids. The CDR3 region is CASSELSRAPLHF. The DNA of the CDR3 is TGTGCCAGCAGTGAATTGAGCAGGGCTCCCCTCCACTTT.

The chain recombines TRBV7-3 with TRBJ2-7; a weak D match, TRBD2 (6 bases). The germline gives CDR1 SGHTA, CDR2 FQGTGA. This CDR3 spans 15 amino acids. V lost 4 bases and J lost 3, with 16 bases in between. The chain's CDR3 is CASSSRARGFYEQYF. The CDR3 DNA reads TGTGCCAGCAGCTCCCGTGCCCGGGGGTTCTACGAGCAGTACTTC.

This rearrangement joins TRBV7-8 to TRBJ2-5; no clear D gene. Germline V gene data show CDR1 as SGHVS and CDR2 as FQNEAQ. The length of the CDR3 is 14 residues. The V gene lost 1 base and the J gene lost 5 bases, with 11 bases spanning the gap. CDR3 sequence: CASSLDSTGETQYF. DNA of the CDR3: TGTGCCAGCAGCTTAGACAGTACTGGGGAGACCCAGTACTTC. Combining the CDR3 with reference TRBV7-8 and TRBJ2-5 gives the whole variable domain GAGVSQSPRYKVAKRGQDVALRCDPISGHVSLFWYQQALGQGPEFLTYFQNEAQLDKSGLPSDRFFAERPEGSVSTLKIQRTQQEDSAVYLCASSLDSTGETQYFGPGTRLLVL.

The V call is TRBV9, the J call TRBJ2-1, with a possible D match to TRBD1 (7 bases). Germline assignment: CDR1 SGDLS and CDR2 YYNGEE. V was clipped by 0 bases and J by 7 bases, with 8 bases between them. This CDR3 is 13 amino acids long. CDR3 sequence (DNA): TGTGCCAGCAGCGTAGCAGGGGGGAATGAGCAGTTCTTC. As protein: CASSVAGGNEQFF.

V usage is TRBV19 and J usage is TRBJ2-1; D remains unclear. CDR3 length: 13 residues. Germline V gives CDR1 LNHDA, CDR2 SQIVND (reference sequence). Trimming left V 9 bases short and J 7 bases short, with 16 bases between. CDR3 region: CASRPPVPNEQFF. The CDR3 nucleotides read TGTGCCAGCAGGCCCCCCGTTCCTAATGAGCAGTTCTTC.

This chain joins TRBV18 and TRBJ2-3; 10 nucleotides line up with TRBD1. Germline-derived CDR1 and CDR2 are KGHSH and LQKENI. J lost 6 bases, V lost 3 bases, and 3 bases had no gene match. This CDR3 comprises 14 residues. The chain's CDR3 is CASSPRQGADTQYF. DNA for the CDR3: TGTGCCAGCTCACCGAGACAGGGGGCCGATACGCAGTATTTT.

V is TRBV7-2 and J is TRBJ1-1; 9 bases are shared with TRBD1. V trimming: 5 bases; J trimming: 12 bases; junction bases outside the gene matches: 13. CDR1 is SGHTA and CDR2 is FQGNSA in the germline V gene. CDR3 size: 14 residues. This CDR3 is CASSPNPGQGGTFF. CDR3 coding DNA: TGTGCCAGCAGCCCCAATCCGGGACAGGGTGGAACTTTCTTT. Using reference TRBV7-2 and TRBJ1-1 for the parts outside the CDR3, the full variable domain is GAGVSQSPSNKVTEKGKDVELRCDPISGHTALYWYRQSLGQGLEFLIYFQGNSAPDKSGLPSDRFSAERTGGSVSTLTIQRTQQEDSAVYLCASSPNPGQGGTFFGQGTRLTVV.

This clone was counted many times. The chain recombines TRBV7-9 with TRBJ1-4; D call uncertain. V was pared by 1 base and J by 3 bases, with 6 bases between. The CDR3 spans 14 residues. Germline lookup yields CDR1 SEHNR and CDR2 FQNEAQ (reference sequence). CDR3 protein: CASSLVDSNEKLFF. The CDR3 nucleotides are TGTGCCAGCAGCTTAGTGGATTCTAATGAAAAACTGTTTTTT.

The V gene is TRBV3-1 (or the pseudogene TRBV3-2), the J gene TRBJ2-2; D is possibly TRBD2 (6 bases). Germline CDR1 LGHDT, CDR2 YNNKEL (reference sequence). The CDR3 extends over 17 amino acids. V lost 3 bases and J lost 2, with 16 bases in between. As DNA, the CDR3 is TGTGCCAGCAGCCATAATCCGGGACTGGGTAACACCGGGGAGCTGTTTTTT. Protein sequence: CASSHNPGLGNTGELFF.

This clone was seen once. The rearrangement uses TRBV6-5 and TRBJ2-1, with a possible D match to TRBD2 (6 bases). Trimming left V 2 bases short and J 10 bases short, with 15 bases between. Germline values: CDR1 MNHEY, CDR2 SVGAGI. CDR3 size: 14 residues. The CDR3 loop reads CASSYPGLPEEQFF. The CDR3 DNA reads TGTGCCAGCAGTTACCCGGGACTCCCGGAGGAGCAGTTCTTC.

This clone was observed many times. The V and J genes are TRBV15 and TRBJ1-5; no definite D call. The CDR3 loop spans 12 amino acids. V lost 2 bases to trimming and J lost 3 bases, with 2 bases between them. Germline V gene sequence: CDR1 LNHNV, CDR2 YYDKDF (reference sequence). The CDR3 DNA reads as TGTGCCACCAGCAGACCCAATCAGCCCCAGCATTTT. Translated: CATSRPNQPQHF.

The genes are TRBV5-6 and TRBJ2-7; D perhaps matches TRBD1 (5 bases). The CDR3 loop spans 15 amino acids. V was clipped by 4 bases and J by 1 base, with 15 bases between them. Germline V lookup: CDR1 SGHDT, CDR2 YYEEEE. CDR3 DNA sequence: TGTGCCAGCAGCCCGGAAGGGTCAGGGTCCTACGAGCAGTACTTC. Translated: CASSPEGSGSYEQYF. The complete variable domain, with remaining parts taken from reference TRBV5-6 and TRBJ2-7, reads DAGVTQSPTHLIKTRGQQVTLRCSPKSGHDTVSWYQQALGQGPQFIFQYYEEEERQRGNFPDRFSGHQFPNYSSELNVNALLLGDSALYLCASSPEGSGSYEQYFGPGTRLTVT.

In its sample, this clone was seen a few times. The rearrangement joins TRBV9 to TRBJ2-1; 12 nucleotides match TRBD2. The CDR3 consists of 16 residues. The germline V gene encodes CDR1 SGDLS and CDR2 YYNGEE. The V and J ends lost 0 bases and 7 bases, in that order; junction bases with no gene match: 5. The CDR3 region is CASSVGPSGGANEQFF. In DNA, the CDR3 is TGTGCCAGCAGCGTAGGTCCTAGCGGGGGGGCTAATGAGCAGTTCTTC.

The J gene is TRBJ2-2, the V gene TRBV10-2; 11 bases are a match to TRBD2. With 6 bases clipped from V and 4 bases from J, the junction kept 1 base outside the gene matches. The germline gives CDR1 WSHSY, CDR2 SAAADI. The CDR3 has 14 residues. The CDR3 sequence: CASRGLAGTGELFF. CDR3 sequence (DNA): TGCGCCAGCAGAGGACTAGCGGGCACCGGGGAGCTGTTTTTT.

V gene TRBV11-3 combines with J gene TRBJ2-7; 10 bases fit TRBD1. Germline loops: CDR1 SGHNT, CDR2 YENEEA. Germline trimming cut 5 bases from V and 2 bases from J; bases unmatched to any gene: 6. The CDR3 runs to 15 residues. In DNA, the CDR3 is TGTGCCAGCAGCCTATCCGGGACAGGGGCCTACGAGCAGTACTTC. It encodes CASSLSGTGAYEQYF.

J is TRBJ2-3 and V is TRBV7-9; 14 bases align to TRBD2. V trimming: 5 bases; J trimming: 3 bases; junction bases outside the gene matches: 4. The CDR3 covers 16 residues. CDR1 and CDR2 (germline): SEHNR, FQNEAQ (reference sequence). The CDR3 nucleotides read TGTGCCAGCAGCAATGGACTAGCGGGGGGAACAGATACGCAGTATTTT. Translated, it gives CASSNGLAGGTDTQYF.

This clone was recorded a few times. The chain recombines TRBV5-1 with TRBJ2-7; D is uncertain. CDR1 and CDR2 from the germline V gene are SGHRS and YFSETQ. The CDR3 is 11 residues long. V shed 2 bases and J shed 3 bases, with 3 bases lying between them. CDR3 protein: CASSLNYEQYF. The CDR3 nucleotides read TGCGCCAGCAGCTTAAACTACGAGCAGTACTTC.